This T cell receptor beta chain was retrieved from a study of blood T cell repertoires in COVID-19. Here immunoSEQ multiplex PCR was the method, and the copy in TCRdb shows in-frame clones only, minus some. Of 250,000 to 300,000 clones in the sample, 75% to 90% were seen once. This CDR3 region has 18 residues. The chain has TRBV21-1 and TRBJ2-1; no check of the table's D call, TRBD2, against the DNA was made. TRBV21-1 is reported as a pseudogene. The receptor's source is a woman aged 40 to 49 who had recovered from COVID-19. Sequencing used PBMCs or T cells enriched from blood (not recorded which). CDR3 amino acids: CASSKRPMVAGDGNEQFF. Written as DNA, the CDR3 is TGTGCCAGCAGCAAAAGACCGATGGTAGCGGGAGATGGGAATGAGCAGTTCTTC.